The next 16 T cell receptor beta chains were all read from a single sample in a study of blood T cell repertoires in COVID-19 (dated by TCRdb to the early 2020s). Libraries were prepared through the immunoSEQ multiplex PCR assay. TCRdb took over this immuneACCESS table, retaining in-frame rearrangements with V and J assigned. Such tables are incomplete; in checked studies, under half of the missing clones stem from an unresolved V gene, and the remainder is unexplained. The sample table shows about 170,000 clones, and about 80% are seen once. The top ten constitute 11% of the sample. The source material was peripheral blood. The source is a man between 65 and 85 years old with active or convalescent COVID-19.

This sequence joins TRBV11-2 and TRBJ2-2; D gene unclear. This CDR3 has 17 amino acids. Germline assignment: CDR1 SGHAT and CDR2 FQNNGV. The V end lost 1 base, the J end lost 4 bases, and 16 bases lay between the germline ends. This chain's CDR3 is CASSLVYQTTLTGELFF. In DNA form, the CDR3 reads TGTGCCAGCAGCTTAGTATACCAGACAACCCTCACCGGGGAGCTGTTTTTT.

J is TRBJ1-5 and V is TRBV11-3; 8 positions match TRBD1. V trimming: 5 bases; J trimming: 7 bases; junction bases outside the gene matches: 7. CDR1 and CDR2 (germline): SGHNT, YENEEA. The CDR3 is made up of 14 amino acids. CDR3 sequence: CASSTQGVQQPQHF. The CDR3 DNA is TGTGCCAGCAGCACACAGGGGGTCCAGCAGCCCCAGCATTTT.

This chain connects TRBV12-5 to TRBJ1-1; 8 nucleotides line up with TRBD1. The germline V gene has CDR1 LGHNT and CDR2 FRNRAP. After removal of 7 bases from V and 10 bases from J, the junction contained 11 bases not matched to a gene. The CDR3 totals 13 residues. In DNA, the CDR3 is TGTGCTAGTGCCCCGGACAGGGATATGGGAGCTTTCTTT. Its protein product is CASAPDRDMGAFF. Supplemented by reference TRBV12-5 and TRBJ1-1, the full variable domain reads DARVTQTPRHKVTEMGQEVTMRCQPILGHNTVFWYRQTMMQGLELLAYFRNRAPLDDSGMPKDRFSAEMPDATLATLKIQPSEPRDSAVYFCASAPDRDMGAFFGQGTRLTVV.

The V and J genes are TRBV28 and TRBJ1-2; D is perhaps TRBD1 (5 bases). The V gene's germline CDR1 is MDHEN and CDR2 SYDVKM. The CDR3 contains 14 residues. V was trimmed by 2 bases and J by 8 bases, leaving 15 bases between them. DNA for the CDR3: TGTGCCAGCAGTTTAGTACAGAACCAGGGAGGCTACACCTTC. As protein: CASSLVQNQGGYTF.

This rearrangement joins TRBV4-3 to TRBJ2-3, with 8 bases that match TRBD2. The CDR3 length is 19 residues. Per germline, CDR1 LGHNA and CDR2 YSLEER. Trimming took 0 bases from V and 1 from J; bases not matched to a gene: 12. In DNA, the CDR3 is TGCGCCAGCAGCCAAGAGGGTGCAGCGAGCGGGGGCGGCACAGATACGCAGTATTTT. Encoded protein: CASSQEGAASGGGTDTQYF.

V is TRBV18 and J is TRBJ1-1; the D is unclear. V was cut by 6 bases and J by 1 base, with 12 bases left in between. The CDR3 has 14 amino acids. Per germline, CDR1 KGHSH and CDR2 LQKENI. This CDR3 reads CASSLIGGNTEAFF. The CDR3, as DNA: TGTGCCAGCTCCCTCATTGGAGGGAACACTGAAGCTTTCTTT.

Remarks on this clone: At one of its ends the junction is not consistent with the germline gene, which may arise from a read error. The chain couples TRBV7-3 to TRBJ2-2; 8 nucleotides align to TRBD1. The CDR3 spans 17 residues. Per the germline V gene, CDR1 is SGHTA and CDR2 is FQGTGA. Here the CDR3 reads CASSLTPTGANTGELFF. The CDR3 DNA is TGTGCCAGCAGCCTAACCCCGACAGGGGCGAACACCGGGGAGCTGTTTTTT.

This clone occurred once. V is TRBV6-5 and J is TRBJ2-7; the match to TRBD2 covers 7 bases. The junction had 6 bases not matched to a gene; V was cut back by 3 bases and J by 4 bases. Germline lookup yields CDR1 MNHEY and CDR2 SVGAGI. This CDR3 comprises 14 residues. Written as DNA, the CDR3 is TGTGCCAGCAGTTATGGGCGGGGGACTTACGAGCAGTACTTC. Translated, it gives CASSYGRGTYEQYF.

The gene calls are TRBV2 and TRBJ2-1, with TRBD2 matching 11 bases. The CDR3 runs 15 residues. CDR1 is SNHLY and CDR2 is FYNNEI in the germline V gene. V trimming: 5 bases; J trimming: 3 bases; junction bases outside the gene matches: 3. CDR3 sequence (DNA): TGTGCCAGCAGTCAACTAGCGGGGGACTACAATGAGCAGTTCTTC. Translating gives CASSQLAGDYNEQFF.

The V and J genes are TRBV19 and TRBJ1-6, with 9 bases matching TRBD1. V lost 3 bases to trimming and J lost 9 bases; unmatched junction nucleotides: 3. The CDR3 covers 14 residues. Germline CDR1 reads LNHDA; CDR2 reads SQIVND (reference sequence). CDR3 nucleotides: TGTGCCAGTAGTATGGGACAGGGTTTTTCACCCCTCCACTTT. Encoded protein: CASSMGQGFSPLHF.

This clone was counted between two and nine times. The V and J genes are TRBV5-1 and TRBJ2-7; 8 bases map to TRBD1. This CDR3 has 14 residues. Germline V gene data show CDR1 as SGHRS and CDR2 as YFSETQ. J gave up 6 bases and V 0 bases, and 5 bases lay outside the gene matches. Here the CDR3 reads CASSLEQGVSEQYF. Written as DNA, the CDR3 is TGCGCCAGCAGCTTGGAACAGGGGGTGAGCGAGCAGTACTTC.

Only one count was recorded for this clone. V usage is TRBV19 and J usage is TRBJ2-7; TRBD2 aligns across 9 bases. This CDR3 is built from 14 residues. V was pared by 11 bases and J by 3 bases, with 11 bases of the junction left unmatched. Looked up from germline, CDR1 is LNHDA and CDR2 is SQIVND (reference sequence). CDR3 nucleotides: TGTGCCGCCAGTAGTAGCGGGAGCCGCTACGAGCAGTACTTC. This codes for CAASSSGSRYEQYF.

This clone occurred once. The rearrangement uses TRBV11-3 and TRBJ1-2; D is undetermined. Trimming left V 5 bases short and J 5 bases short, with 18 bases between. Germline V gene lookup returns CDR1 SGHNT and CDR2 YENEEA. The CDR3 runs to 15 residues. This chain's CDR3 is CASSIYYGDPYGYTF. The CDR3 nucleotides are TGTGCCAGCAGCATTTACTACGGCGATCCATATGGCTACACCTTC. Complete variable domain (other parts from reference TRBV11-3 and TRBJ1-2): EAGVVQSPRYKIIEKKQPVAFWCNPISGHNTLYWYLQNLGQGPELLIRYENEEAVDDSQLPKDRFSAERLKGVDSTLKIQPAELGDSAVYLCASSIYYGDPYGYTFGSGTRLTVV.

This chain joins TRBV2 and TRBJ2-7; 8 nucleotides agree with TRBD1. From germline, CDR1 is SNHLY and CDR2 FYNNEI. This CDR3 has 15 residues. The V segment lost 7 bases and the J segment 6 bases; nucleotides outside the gene matches: 14. The CDR3 loop is CASIPDGQGAGEQYF. For the CDR3, the DNA is TGTGCCAGCATACCCGACGGGCAGGGGGCGGGCGAGCAGTACTTC.

The rearrangement links TRBV6-5 to TRBJ2-5; D gene unclear. The CDR3 contains 12 residues. From germline, CDR1 is MNHEY and CDR2 SVGAGI. V lost 2 bases, J lost 3 bases, and 4 bases lay in between. In nucleotides, the CDR3 is TGTGCCAGCAGTTACCCAGAAGAGACCCAGTACTTC. Residues: CASSYPEETQYF.

V usage is TRBV3-1 (or the pseudogene TRBV3-2) and J usage is TRBJ1-5; 9 bases are a match to TRBD1. V shed 1 base and J 1 base; nucleotides not matched to a gene: 8. This CDR3 comprises 18 residues. The germline gives CDR1 LGHDT, CDR2 YNNKEL (reference sequence). The CDR3 nucleotides read TGTGCCAGCAGCCAAGGGGTACAGGGGGCTTCGAGCAATCAGCCCCAGCATTTT. It encodes CASSQGVQGASSNQPQHF.